These 24 T cell receptor beta chains were all obtained from the same sample, sequenced in a study of T-cell reconstitution after alpha-beta-depleted transplantation in children. Unique molecular identifiers were incorporated when the TCRbeta library was constructed. TCRdb itself ran the PCR reads through MiXCR, one entry per CDR3 protein. The table lists hundreds of thousands of distinct CDR3 sequences, 16% of them singletons, with 0.8% to 1.1% in the top ten. The source was PBMCs from the stem cell graft donor, collected from the stem cell graft. These receptors all come from a human donor who donated a stem cell graft to a child with acute myeloid leukemia.

This clonotype has more than one count but fewer than ten. The chain carries TRBV10-3 and TRBJ1-1, with 7 bases identical to TRBD1. V lost 4 bases and J lost 0; bases outside the gene matches: 5. The CDR3 contains 15 residues. Germline CDR1 ENHRY, CDR2 SYGVKD. The CDR3 protein is CAISGAQGVNTEAFF. The CDR3 nucleotides read TGTGCCATCAGTGGGGCCCAGGGGGTGAACACTGAAGCTTTCTTT.

This clonotype was seen more than once but under ten times. The J gene is TRBJ2-7, the V gene TRBV7-2, with D hard to call. The CDR3 runs to 14 residues. Trimming took off 2 bases at V and 2 bases at J, with 10 bases between the two ends. CDR1 and CDR2 (germline): SGHTA, FQGNSA. The CDR3 spells CASSLKAITYEQYF. For the CDR3, the DNA is TGTGCCAGCAGCTTAAAAGCGATTACCTACGAGCAGTACTTC.

There are many counts of this clonotype. This chain links TRBV20-1 with TRBJ2-5; tentatively, D is TRBD2 (5 bases). This CDR3 contains 13 residues. V lost 4 bases, J lost 1 base, and 10 bases lay in between. Per germline, CDR1 DFQATT and CDR2 SNEGSKA (reference sequence). CDR3 bases: TGCAGTGCTAACCTCGGGGTCCAAGAGACCCAGTACTTC. This gives the protein CSANLGVQETQYF.

This clonotype has a count of ten or more. CDR3 DNA sequence: TGTGCCAGCAGATCGACAGGGGGTAAAGAGCAGTTCTTC. Translated, it gives CASRSTGGKEQFF. V and J are TRBV6-5 and TRBJ2-1; 9 bases match TRBD1. The CDR3 loop spans 13 amino acids. The V and J ends lost 6 bases and 10 bases, in that order; junction bases with no gene match: 7. Per the germline V gene, CDR1 is MNHEY and CDR2 is SVGAGI.

The rearrangement links TRBV11-1 to TRBJ1-1, with TRBD1 identical over 8 bases. CDR3 length: 16 residues. V lost 5 bases to trimming and J lost 0 bases; unmatched junction nucleotides: 8. CDR1 and CDR2 (germline): SGHAT, FQDESV (reference sequence). The CDR3 sequence is CASSVRDRTMNTEAFF. The DNA for the CDR3 is TGTGCCAGCAGCGTCCGGGACAGGACGATGAACACTGAAGCTTTCTTT. Variable domain in full (rest from reference TRBV11-1 and TRBJ1-1): EAEVAQSPRYKITEKSQAVAFWCDPISGHATLYWYRQILGQGPELLVQFQDESVVDDSQLPKDRFSAERLKGVDSTLKIQPAELGDSAMYLCASSVRDRTMNTEAFFGQGTRLTVV.

The chain uses TRBV7-2 and TRBJ1-4; 10 nucleotides align to TRBD1. The CDR3 is 19 amino acids. Looked up from germline, CDR1 is SGHTA and CDR2 is FQGNSA. With 0 bases clipped from V and 0 bases from J, the junction kept 7 bases outside the gene matches. The CDR3 spells CASSLALGTGVATNEKLFF. The CDR3 nucleotides are TGTGCCAGCAGCTTAGCGCTAGGGACAGGGGTTGCAACTAATGAAAAACTGTTTTTT. Based on the CDR3 plus reference TRBV7-2 and TRBJ1-4, the full variable domain is GAGVSQSPSNKVTEKGKDVELRCDPISGHTALYWYRQSLGQGLEFLIYFQGNSAPDKSGLPSDRFSAERTGGSVSTLTIQRTQQEDSAVYLCASSLALGTGVATNEKLFFGSGTQLSVL.

J is TRBJ1-3 and V is TRBV9; TRBD1 might be the D (6 bases). This CDR3 region has 16 residues. Germline V lookup: CDR1 SGDLS, CDR2 YYNGEE. V was trimmed by 4 bases and J by 0 bases, leaving 14 bases between them. CDR3 bases: TGTGCCAGCAGCACTCAGGGGACTTCCTCTGGAAACACCATATATTTT. Encoded protein: CASSTQGTSSGNTIYF.

The V and J genes are TRBV7-2 and TRBJ2-7; no firm D call. V was trimmed by 3 bases and J by 0 bases, leaving 9 bases between them. Germline lookup yields CDR1 SGHTA and CDR2 FQGNSA. The CDR3 has 14 amino acids. The DNA of the CDR3 is TGTGCCAGCAGCTTGGACGGGCCCTCCTACGAGCAGTACTTC. Its translation is CASSLDGPSYEQYF. Filled out from reference TRBV7-2 and TRBJ2-7, the complete variable domain reads GAGVSQSPSNKVTEKGKDVELRCDPISGHTALYWYRQSLGQGLEFLIYFQGNSAPDKSGLPSDRFSAERTGGSVSTLTIQRTQQEDSAVYLCASSLDGPSYEQYFGPGTRLTVT.

The chain recombines TRBV20-1 with TRBJ2-3; TRBD2 agrees at 10 bases. This CDR3 region has 15 residues. Germline V gives CDR1 DFQATT, CDR2 SNEGSKA (reference sequence). Germline trimming cut 0 bases from V and 4 bases from J; bases unmatched to any gene: 4. The CDR3, as DNA: TGCAGTGCTAGAGAATCAGCGGGGGGGCCAGATACGCAGTATTTT. Protein product: CSARESAGGPDTQYF.

This chain uses TRBV20-1 with TRBJ2-3; 7 positions match TRBD2. The CDR3 consists of 16 residues. V dropped 1 base and J dropped 2; count of bases not matched to a gene: 9. The germline gives CDR1 DFQATT, CDR2 SNEGSKA (reference sequence). The CDR3: CSARGGGLLPTDTQYF. The CDR3 DNA reads as TGCAGTGCTAGAGGGGGGGGACTTCTCCCCACAGATACGCAGTATTTT.

The J gene is TRBJ2-6, the V gene TRBV18; the D gene could be TRBD1 or TRBD2 (5 bases each). The length of the CDR3 is 14 residues. Germline CDR1 reads KGHSH; CDR2 reads LQKENI. Trimming cost V 2 bases and J 4 bases, with 6 bases left between them. In nucleotides, the CDR3 is TGTGCCAGCTCACCAGGGGACGGGGCCAACGTCCTGACTTTC. As protein: CASSPGDGANVLTF.

This clonotype occurred a few times. The chain employs TRBV5-1 and TRBJ2-1, with D tentatively TRBD2 (6 bases). Germline CDR1 reads SGHRS; CDR2 reads YFSETQ. This CDR3 contains 13 residues. V dropped 6 bases and J dropped 9 bases, with 16 bases sitting between them. DNA for the CDR3: TGCGCCAGCACCCCTCTTTCCGGGGGTGAGCAGTTCTTC. Translated: CASTPLSGGEQFF.

This clonotype was found a few times. This rearrangement joins TRBV6-2 or TRBV6-3 to TRBJ2-7; D is ambiguous. The V gene's germline CDR1 is MNHEY and CDR2 SVGEGT. The length of the CDR3 is 15 residues. Between the trimmed V and J ends, which lost 7 bases and 3 bases, there was a span of 19 bases. DNA of the CDR3: TGTGCCAGCACTCAAACCTGGGGAACCTACTACGAGCAGTACTTC. It is translated as CASTQTWGTYYEQYF.

This chain connects TRBV28 to TRBJ2-3; tentative D call: TRBD2 (6 bases). The germline CDR1 and CDR2 sequences are MDHEN and SYDVKM. The V end was cut by 1 base, the J end by 9 bases, with 17 bases between. The CDR3 extends over 15 amino acids. The CDR3 sequence is CASSLSPTPGDTQYF. The DNA of the CDR3 is TGTGCCAGCAGTTTATCCCCCACCCCGGGAGACACGCAGTATTTT.

V is TRBV4-3 and J is TRBJ1-5; D gene uncertain. This CDR3 is 16 amino acids long. Germline loops: CDR1 LGHNA, CDR2 YSLEER. Trimming pared 0 bases from V and 4 bases from J, leaving 13 bases between. CDR3 amino acids: CASSQDAWNSNQPQHF. For the CDR3, the DNA is TGCGCCAGCAGCCAAGATGCGTGGAACAGTAATCAGCCCCAGCATTTT.

This clonotype was seen at least ten times. This sequence joins TRBV7-3 and TRBJ2-1; D gene uncertain. Trimming shortened V by 6 bases and J by 7 bases, and 13 bases separated the two germline ends. CDR1 and CDR2 from the germline V gene are SGHTA and FQGTGA. This CDR3 contains 13 residues. The CDR3 DNA reads TGTGCCAGCAGTTTACCCTCCAGGAATGAGCAGTTCTTC. Its protein is CASSLPSRNEQFF.

In this sample, this clonotype turned up many times. V usage is TRBV20-1 and J usage is TRBJ1-5; TRBD1 matches at 8 bases. This CDR3 comprises 15 residues. Per germline, CDR1 DFQATT and CDR2 SNEGSKA (reference sequence). After removal of 1 base from V and 7 bases from J, the junction contained 9 bases not matched to a gene. CDR3 coding DNA: TGCAGTGCTAGAGGCCTAGGCAGGGGGCCACAGCCCCAGCATTTT. Protein product: CSARGLGRGPQPQHF.

V and J are TRBV4-1 and TRBJ2-7; no clear D gene. The germline V gene encodes CDR1 MGHRA and CDR2 YSYEKL. This CDR3 contains 15 residues. V was trimmed by 1 base and J by 0 bases, leaving 10 bases between them. The CDR3 spells CASSQGQANSYEQYF. The DNA of the CDR3 is TGCGCCAGCAGCCAAGGTCAGGCTAACTCCTACGAGCAGTACTTC.

In this sample, this clonotype turned up many times. The chain is built from TRBV15 and TRBJ1-2; a possible D gene is TRBD1 (6 bases). The germline V gene has CDR1 LNHNV and CDR2 YYDKDF (reference sequence). The CDR3 extends over 15 amino acids. Trimming took 1 base from V and 6 from J, leaving 15 bases between them. Written as DNA, the CDR3 is TGTGCCACCAGCAGAGGTTTGGGGGCGACAGATGGCTACACCTTC. It codes for CATSRGLGATDGYTF.

This clonotype was counted ten times or more. The V gene is TRBV20-1, the J gene TRBJ2-7, with 7 bases matching TRBD2. The V segment lost 1 base and the J segment 3 bases; nucleotides outside the gene matches: 9. From germline, CDR1 is DFQATT and CDR2 SNEGSKA (reference sequence). This CDR3 is 15 amino acids long. The CDR3 bases are TGCAGTGCTAGAGTCATGGGGGGGGGACTCTACGAGCAGTACGTC. Protein: CSARVMGGGLYEQYV.

The V call is TRBV4-3, the J call TRBJ2-3; TRBD2 might be the D (6 bases). Germline CDR1 LGHNA, CDR2 YSLEER. V was shortened by 4 bases and J by 0 bases, with 26 bases between the two germline ends. The CDR3 consists of 20 residues. CDR3 sequence: CASSRQVGGLGDTSTDTQYF. DNA for the CDR3: TGCGCCAGCAGCCGCCAAGTTGGGGGGTTAGGAGATACTAGCACAGATACGCAGTATTTT.

The chain is built from TRBV5-1 and TRBJ1-2; 9 bases are a match to TRBD1. Germline CDR1 and CDR2: SGHRS and YFSETQ. Germline trimming cut 4 bases from V and 6 bases from J; bases unmatched to any gene: 13. This CDR3 has 16 amino acids. CDR3 nucleotide sequence: TGCGCCAGCAGCGTGACAGCGGGACAGGGAGTCAATGGCTACACCTTC. Translated: CASSVTAGQGVNGYTF.

DNA of the CDR3: TGTGCCAGCAGTTTAGGGCAGGGGACCGGCTATGGCTACACCTTC. Protein: CASSLGQGTGYGYTF. V is TRBV12-3 or TRBV12-4 and J is TRBJ1-2; D may be TRBD1 (6 bases). This CDR3 has 15 residues. Trimming stripped 1 base from V and 4 bases from J, with 13 bases between.

The CDR3 DNA reads as TGCGCCAGCAGCTTGTTCGGCGGGGATGAGCAGTTCTTC. Its protein is CASSLFGGDEQFF. The rearrangement uses TRBV5-1 and TRBJ2-1; D may be TRBD2 (6 bases). This CDR3 has 13 amino acids. V gave up 1 base and J gave up 8 bases, with 10 bases separating them. Germline CDR1 reads SGHRS; CDR2 reads YFSETQ.